The rows below give T cell receptor beta chains drawn from one sample of a study of blood T cell repertoires in COVID-19. Assay used: immunoSEQ multiplex PCR; TCRdb lists only in-frame clones, some missing. The sample records about 350,000 clones, around 87% being singletons. Sequenced sample: PBMCs or T cells enriched from blood (not recorded which). These receptor sequences come from a woman aged 25 to 45 who had recovered from COVID-19. CDR3s include the opening cysteine and the closing phenylalanine or tryptophan.

len: 16
v_gene: TRBV2
j_gene: TRBJ2-7
CDR3aa: CASSEGPLTGDYEQYF

len: 15
v_gene: TRBV5-4
j_gene: TRBJ2-5
CDR3aa: CASSFWGGPQETQYF

len: 14
v_gene: TRBV6-2/TRBV6-3
j_gene: TRBJ1-5
CDR3aa: CASSYGTENQPQHF

len: 16
v_gene: TRBV19
j_gene: TRBJ1-5
CDR3aa: CASSIWGRGRNQPQHF

len: 17
v_gene: TRBV5-1
j_gene: TRBJ2-5
CDR3aa: CASSSKPRQEFQETQYF

len: 12
v_gene: TRBV3-1/TRBV3-2
j_gene: TRBJ1-6
CDR3aa: CASSVLSAPLHF

len: 14
v_gene: TRBV19
j_gene: TRBJ1-2
CDR3aa: CASSWQGREYGYTF

len: 15
v_gene: TRBV4-1
j_gene: TRBJ1-2
CDR3aa: CASSHPGQGFNGYTF

len: 15
v_gene: TRBV11-1
j_gene: TRBJ2-5
CDR3aa: CASRYRDSYQETQYF

len: 15
v_gene: TRBV7-9
j_gene: TRBJ2-3
CDR3aa: CASSGAGASTDTQYF

len: 16
v_gene: TRBV5-1
j_gene: TRBJ1-6
CDR3aa: CASSWMTTGNNSPLHF

len: 14
v_gene: TRBV6-5
j_gene: TRBJ1-1
CDR3aa: CASSYGLGGAEAFF

len: 17
v_gene: TRBV5-6
j_gene: TRBJ2-1
CDR3aa: CASSLMTSGGTYNEQFF

len: 12
v_gene: TRBV2
j_gene: TRBJ2-7
CDR3aa: CASTWGPYEQYF

len: 17
v_gene: TRBV18
j_gene: TRBJ2-7
CDR3aa: CASSPQGSGGASREQYF

len: 16
v_gene: TRBV4-2
j_gene: TRBJ2-1
CDR3aa: CASSQGTSGGRNEQFF

len: 15
v_gene: TRBV6-5
j_gene: TRBJ2-2
CDR3aa: CARGGWFMNTGELFF

len: 12
v_gene: TRBV4-3
j_gene: TRBJ1-1
CDR3aa: CASSQGQGEAFF

len: 15
v_gene: TRBV11-2
j_gene: TRBJ2-3
CDR3aa: CASSLVAGSTDTQYF

len: 16
v_gene: TRBV11-2
j_gene: TRBJ1-5
CDR3aa: CASSQNRGISNQPQHF

len: 13
v_gene: TRBV29-1
j_gene: TRBJ1-4
CDR3aa: CSGAQGVNEKLFF

len: 11
v_gene: TRBV7-9
j_gene: TRBJ2-7
CDR3aa: CASSLQGWQYF

len: 14
v_gene: TRBV6-6
j_gene: TRBJ1-1
CDR3aa: CASSTDRRRVEAFF

len: 13
v_gene: TRBV30
j_gene: TRBJ2-2
CDR3aa: CAWKRQNTGELFF

len: 12
v_gene: TRBV6-5
j_gene: TRBJ1-5
CDR3aa: CASNGAPQPQHF